These 9 T cell receptor beta chains were all obtained from the same sample, sequenced in a study of somatic mutations in T cells in chronic GVHD. Here immunoSEQ multiplex PCR was the method, and the copy in TCRdb shows in-frame clones only, minus some. The top ten clones hold around 32% of a sample with 13,000 to 15,000 clones, 78% of them seen once. Material: Vbeta20-negative CD4+ T cells from blood. Every receptor here comes from a male patient aged 50 to 59 with chronic graft-versus-host disease. Some T cells may have come from the graft donor.

This clone was seen a handful of times. The chain recombines TRBV28 with TRBJ1-5; TRBD1 aligns across 9 bases. The germline gives CDR1 MDHEN, CDR2 SYDVKM. The CDR3 totals 16 residues. The trim removed 3 bases at V and 5 bases at J, leaving 8 bases unmatched. The DNA for the CDR3 is TGTGCCAGCAGTTTTTCCGGGACAGGGTTCGATCAGCCCCAGCATTTT. It specifies CASSFSGTGFDQPQHF.

The genes are TRBV7-2 and TRBJ2-2; tentative D call: TRBD2 (6 bases). V was shortened by 4 bases and J by 2 bases, with 11 bases between the two germline ends. The length of the CDR3 is 15 residues. The germline CDR1 and CDR2 sequences are SGHTA and FQGNSA. The CDR3 here is CASSYSGTNTGELFF. CDR3 DNA: TGTGCCAGCAGCTATAGCGGAACAAACACCGGGGAGCTGTTTTTT. Filled out from reference TRBV7-2 and TRBJ2-2, the complete variable domain reads GAGVSQSPSNKVTEKGKDVELRCDPISGHTALYWYRQSLGQGLEFLIYFQGNSAPDKSGLPSDRFSAERTGGSVSTLTIQRTQQEDSAVYLCASSYSGTNTGELFFGEGSRLTVL.

The rearrangement uses TRBV19 and TRBJ2-7; 11 bases map to TRBD2. The V segment lost 3 bases and the J segment 4 bases; nucleotides outside the gene matches: 5. Germline V gene lookup returns CDR1 LNHDA and CDR2 SQIVND (reference sequence). CDR3 length: 15 residues. Here the CDR3 reads CASSMPGLAVYEQYF. The CDR3 region has the DNA TGTGCCAGTAGTATGCCGGGACTAGCGGTTTACGAGCAGTACTTC.

J is TRBJ2-7 and V is TRBV11-3, with TRBD1 as a possible D gene (5 bases). Germline-derived CDR1 and CDR2 are SGHNT and YENEEA. Trimming removed 1 base from V and 6 bases from J, with 10 bases in between. The CDR3 is 13 residues long. CDR3 amino acids: CASSLAPGLEQYF. DNA for the CDR3: TGTGCCAGCAGCTTAGCGCCAGGGCTCGAGCAGTACTTC.

The V and J genes are TRBV28 and TRBJ2-1; TRBD2 matches 7 bases. Germline V gene lookup returns CDR1 MDHEN and CDR2 SYDVKM. The CDR3 is 14 residues long. V shed 6 bases and J 4 bases; nucleotides not matched to a gene: 6. The CDR3 here is CASSLTSEYNEQFF. For the CDR3, the DNA is TGTGCCAGCAGCCTTACTAGCGAGTACAATGAGCAGTTCTTC.

Only a few counts were recorded for this clone. V is TRBV7-3 and J is TRBJ2-3; D not certain. The CDR3 extends over 13 amino acids. The germline V gene has CDR1 SGHTA and CDR2 FQGTGA. V was clipped by 0 bases and J by 3 bases, with 4 bases between them. CDR3 bases: TGTGCCAGCAGCTTAACTTATACAGATACGCAGTATTTT. Translation: CASSLTYTDTQYF.

The V and J genes are TRBV9 and TRBJ2-2; 9 positions match TRBD2. V shed 4 bases, J shed 8 bases, and the junction held 9 bases outside the gene matches. CDR1 and CDR2 from the germline V gene are SGDLS and YYNGEE. CDR3 length equals 15 residues. Written as DNA, the CDR3 is TGTGCCAGCAGCCTTAACGGCCTAGCGGGAGGGGAGCTGTTTTTT. Translation gives CASSLNGLAGGELFF.

V and J are TRBV18 and TRBJ1-4, with 11 bases identical to TRBD1. Germline V CDR1 and CDR2: KGHSH, LQKENI. The trim removed 0 bases at V and 8 bases at J, leaving 2 bases unmatched. This CDR3 has 15 amino acids. Written as DNA, the CDR3 is TGTGCCAGCTCACCACCGGGACAGGGGGGCGAAAAACTGTTTTTT. Its protein is CASSPPGQGGEKLFF.

The chain carries TRBV19 and TRBJ2-7; D not resolved. Germline values: CDR1 LNHDA, CDR2 SQIVND (reference sequence). The CDR3 runs 15 residues. Between the trimmed V and J ends, which lost 3 bases and 0 bases, there was a span of 12 bases. The CDR3 spells CASSMGSPSSYEQYF. The CDR3 DNA is TGTGCCAGTAGTATGGGCAGCCCGAGCTCCTACGAGCAGTACTTC. Supplemented by reference TRBV19 and TRBJ2-7, the full variable domain reads DGGITQSPKYLFRKEGQNVTLSCEQNLNHDAMYWYRQDPGQGLRLIYYSQIVNDFQKGDIAEGYSVSREKKESFPLTVTSAQKNPTAFYLCASSMGSPSSYEQYFGPGTRLTVT.